The clone carrying this TCR beta chain was found once. The sample belongs to a study of OX40 agonist ivuxolimab in advanced cancers. Study background: Participants, 65% to 85% male, averaged around 64 years of age, ranging from roughly 20 to 79.

Measured with immunoSEQ multiplex PCR; TCRdb has only the in-frame clones, and not every one. Of around 100,000 clones in the sample, approximately 87% were seen once. The trim removed 6 bases at V and 1 base at J, leaving 2 bases unmatched. The CDR3 has 13 residues. CDR1 and CDR2 (germline): MNHEY, SMNVEV (reference sequence). This receptor was obtained from an adult with an advanced solid tumor such as melanoma, head and neck, liver or kidney cancer. The chain recombines TRBV27 with TRBJ2-7; 8 nucleotides align to TRBD1. Specimen: CD4+ or CD8+ T cells sorted from blood, collected in a trial of the OX40 agonist ivuxolimab. This chain's CDR3 is CASRRQGSYEQYF. The CDR3 bases are TGTGCCAGCAGGCGACAGGGGTCCTACGAGCAGTACTTC.